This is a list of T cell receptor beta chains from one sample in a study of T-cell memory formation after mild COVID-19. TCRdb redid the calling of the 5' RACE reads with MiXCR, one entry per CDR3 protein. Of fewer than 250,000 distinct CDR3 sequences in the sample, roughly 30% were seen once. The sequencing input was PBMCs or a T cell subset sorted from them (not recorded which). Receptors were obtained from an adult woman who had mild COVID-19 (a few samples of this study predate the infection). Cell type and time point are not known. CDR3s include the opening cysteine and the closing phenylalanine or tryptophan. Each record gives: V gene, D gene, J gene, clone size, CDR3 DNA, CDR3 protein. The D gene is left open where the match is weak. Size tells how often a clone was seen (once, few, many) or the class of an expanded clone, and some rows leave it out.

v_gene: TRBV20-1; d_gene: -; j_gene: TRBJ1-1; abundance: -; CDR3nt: TGCAGTGCTAGCAGGAACACTGAAGCTTTCTTT; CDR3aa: CSASRNTEAFF
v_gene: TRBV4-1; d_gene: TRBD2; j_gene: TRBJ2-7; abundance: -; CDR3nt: TGCGCCAGCAGCCAGGAGAGTAGCGGGGGGGCTTGGGAGCAGTACTTC; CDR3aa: CASSQESSGGAWEQYF
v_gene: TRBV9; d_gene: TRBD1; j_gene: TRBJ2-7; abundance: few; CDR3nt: TGTGCCAGCAGCGCCGCCGGGACAGACAGCTCCTACGAGCAGTACTTC; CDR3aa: CASSAAGTDSSYEQYF
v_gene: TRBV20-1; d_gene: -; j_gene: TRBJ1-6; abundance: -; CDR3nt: TGCAGTGCTAGAGTGGCACCAAGCTCCTATAATTCACCCCTCCACTTT; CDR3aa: CSARVAPSSYNSPLHF
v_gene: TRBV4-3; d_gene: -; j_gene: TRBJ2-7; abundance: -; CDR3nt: TGCGCCAGCAGCCAAGATCCCGCCAAGGGGGGGCAAGAGCAGTACTTC; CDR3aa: CASSQDPAKGGQEQYF
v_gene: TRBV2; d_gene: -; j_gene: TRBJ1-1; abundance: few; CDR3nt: TGTGCCAGCAGACGGGACAAATACACTGAAGCTTTCTTT; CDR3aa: CASRRDKYTEAFF
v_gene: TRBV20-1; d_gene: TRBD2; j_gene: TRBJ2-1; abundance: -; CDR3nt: TGCAGTGCTAGAGAGGTCGGGACTACCAATGAGCAGTTCTTC; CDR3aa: CSAREVGTTNEQFF
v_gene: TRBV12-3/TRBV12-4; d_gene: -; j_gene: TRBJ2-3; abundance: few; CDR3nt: TGTGCCAGCAGCCCCAGTGACATACTAGATACGCAGTATTTT; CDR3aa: CASSPSDILDTQYF
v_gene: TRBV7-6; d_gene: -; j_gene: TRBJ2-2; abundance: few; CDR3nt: TGTGCCAGCAGTCACACAGGGTATCGGACCGGGGAGCTGTTTTTT; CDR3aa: CASSHTGYRTGELFF
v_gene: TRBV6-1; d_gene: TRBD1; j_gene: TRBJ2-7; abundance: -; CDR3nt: TGTGCCAGCATGGGGACAGGGATCTACGAGCAGTACTTC; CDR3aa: CASMGTGIYEQYF
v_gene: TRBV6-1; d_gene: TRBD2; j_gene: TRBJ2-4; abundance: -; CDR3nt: TGTGCCAGCAGCTTGGGACTAGCGGGAGTAAACATTCAGTACTTC; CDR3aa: CASSLGLAGVNIQYF
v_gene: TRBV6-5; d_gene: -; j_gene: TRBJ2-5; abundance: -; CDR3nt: TGTGCCAGCAGTTACCCGACCAGGGAGACCCAGTACTTC; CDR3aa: CASSYPTRETQYF
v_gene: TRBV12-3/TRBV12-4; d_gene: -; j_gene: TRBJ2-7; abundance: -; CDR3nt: TGTGCCAGCAGTTTAATGGCAGCCTACGAGCAGTACTTC; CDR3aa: CASSLMAAYEQYF
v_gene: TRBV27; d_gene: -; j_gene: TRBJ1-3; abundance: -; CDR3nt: TGTGCCAGCGGTAGTGGGCCTGACCCTGGAAACACCATATATTTT; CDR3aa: CASGSGPDPGNTIYF
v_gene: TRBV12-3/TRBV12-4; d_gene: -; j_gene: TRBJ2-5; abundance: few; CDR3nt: TGTGCCAGCAGCAGGTCGGGTTCGGACGAGACCCAGTACTTC; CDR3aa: CASSRSGSDETQYF
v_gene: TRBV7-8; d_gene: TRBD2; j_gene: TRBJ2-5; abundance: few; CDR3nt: TGTGCCAGCAGCTTAGCGGGAGGGGTCCAAGAGACCCAGTACTTC; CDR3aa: CASSLAGGVQETQYF
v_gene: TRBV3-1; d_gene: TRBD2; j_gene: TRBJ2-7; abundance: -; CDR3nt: TGTGCCAGCAGCCATCGGGGGGCCTACGAGCAGTACTTC; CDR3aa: CASSHRGAYEQYF
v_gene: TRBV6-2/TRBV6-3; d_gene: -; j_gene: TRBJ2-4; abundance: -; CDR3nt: TGTGCCAGCAGTTACTCGAGGGGGGGGCTGGACATTCAGTACTTC; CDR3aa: CASSYSRGGLDIQYF
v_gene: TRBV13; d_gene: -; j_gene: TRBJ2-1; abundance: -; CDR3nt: TGTGCCAGCAGCTTTCGACGGAACAATGAGCAGTTCTTC; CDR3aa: CASSFRRNNEQFF
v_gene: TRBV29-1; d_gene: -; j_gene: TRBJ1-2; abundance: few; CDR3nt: TGCAGCGTTGTCCCCCCTACAGGGTTCAACACCTTC; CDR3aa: CSVVPPTGFNTF
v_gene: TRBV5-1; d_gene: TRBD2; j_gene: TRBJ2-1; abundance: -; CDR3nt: TGCGCCAGCAGCTTGGACGGACGGCTCCGGGGGGAGAACAATGAGCAGTTCTTC; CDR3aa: CASSLDGRLRGENNEQFF
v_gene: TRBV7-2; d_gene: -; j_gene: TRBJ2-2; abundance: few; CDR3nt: TGTGCCAGCAGCTCGAGAGGGTACGGGGAGCTGTTTTTT; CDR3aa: CASSSRGYGELFF